Listed below are T cell receptor beta chains from one sample, sequenced in a study of T cell responses to AZD1222 COVID-19 vaccine. This table comes from immunoSEQ multiplex PCR, and its TCRdb copy is limited to in-frame clones, with some not included. The sample records 140,000 or so clones, approximately 90% being singletons. The starting material was peripheral blood, obtained 28 days after the second AZD1222 dose. Source of these receptors: an adult who received the AZD1222 COVID-19 vaccine. The CDR3 runs from the conserved cysteine through the conserved F or W. A D gene is named only where the DNA matches it firmly. Not all rows give a size; the values are once, few, many and, for expanded clones, a class.

j_call	v_call	clone_size	d_call	cdr3_nt	cdr3_aa
TRBJ1-5	TRBV5-5	.	.	TGTGCCAGCAGCTTGCGTCTCTGGGATAGCAATCAGCCCCAGCATTTT	CASSLRLWDSNQPQHF
TRBJ1-4	TRBV19	.	TRBD1	TGTGCCAGTAGTACCGAGACAGGGAAGGCGTCGAAACTGTTTTTT	CASSTETGKASKLFF
TRBJ1-1	TRBV7-8	.	.	TGTGCCAGCAGCTTATTTCTGGGGGACACTGAAGCTTTCTTT	CASSLFLGDTEAFF
TRBJ1-5	TRBV15	few	.	TGTGCCACCAGCAGAGATTCCAGTGGGAAGCCCCAGCATTTT	CATSRDSSGKPQHF
TRBJ2-1	TRBV5-1	.	.	TGCGCCAGCAAATCGACAGGTCGTGACAGGAGCTCCTACAATGAGCAGTTCTTC	CASKSTGRDRSSYNEQFF
TRBJ2-7	TRBV5-1	.	TRBD1	TGCGCCAGCAGTTTTGCCGGGACAGACTTCGCCGAGCAGTACTTC	CASSFAGTDFAEQYF
TRBJ2-7	TRBV3-1/TRBV3-2	.	.	TGTGCCAGCAGCCCCCCCTACGAGCAGTACTTC	CASSPPYEQYF
TRBJ1-6	TRBV10-3	.	TRBD1	TGTGCCATAAGACAGGGGGATTCACCCCTCCACTTT	CAIRQGDSPLHF
TRBJ2-3	TRBV24-1	.	TRBD1	TGTGCCACCAGTGACCCGGACAGGGTAACAGATACGCAGTATTTT	CATSDPDRVTDTQYF
TRBJ1-1	TRBV30	.	.	TGTGCCTGGAGTCTTCCATTGGTCACTGAAGCTTTCTTT	CAWSLPLVTEAFF
TRBJ1-4	TRBV3-1/TRBV3-2	.	.	TGTGCCAGCAGCCAGACGGGGGGGAATGGGGAAAAACTGTTTTTT	CASSQTGGNGEKLFF
TRBJ1-1	TRBV9	.	TRBD1	TGTGCCAGCAGCACTTTAGGACAGGGGGGCACTGAAGCTTTCTTT	CASSTLGQGGTEAFF
TRBJ2-5	TRBV7-8	.	.	TGTGCCAGCAGCTTAGTCACAGGCCAAGAGACCCAGTACTTC	CASSLVTGQETQYF
TRBJ2-1	TRBV6-2/TRBV6-3	.	.	TGTGCCAGCAGTTACCCGGGGAAGGATGAGCAGTTCTTC	CASSYPGKDEQFF
TRBJ2-1	TRBV19	.	.	TGTGCCAGTACCTCCCAAGGTGAGCAGTTCTTC	CASTSQGEQFF
TRBJ1-1	TRBV19	.	.	TGTGCCAGTAGTATAGCTCCGGGGACTGAAGCTTTCTTT	CASSIAPGTEAFF
TRBJ2-5	TRBV19	.	TRBD2	TGTGCCAGTAGTAGAGAGACTAGCGGGAGGGGAGAGACCCAGTACTTC	CASSRETSGRGETQYF
TRBJ2-5	TRBV10-3	.	.	TGTGCCATCAGGGGGGGGCGGCTCCAAGAGACCCAGTACTTC	CAIRGGRLQETQYF
TRBJ2-3	TRBV28	.	.	TGTGCCAGCAGTTCCGCCCCGGCTGGATTCAGCGCAGATACGCAGTATTTT	CASSSAPAGFSADTQYF
TRBJ2-4	TRBV19	.	.	TGTGCCAGTAGTTCCAGGACTGGCATTCAGTACTTC	CASSSRTGIQYF
TRBJ2-2	TRBV9	.	.	TGTGCCAGCAGCGTGAAGGGGGGCACCGGGGAGCTGTTTTTT	CASSVKGGTGELFF
TRBJ2-2	TRBV7-2	.	.	TGTGCCAGCAGCTTATCTTTCGGGGTAGCCTTGAACACCGGGGAGCTGTTTTTT	CASSLSFGVALNTGELFF
TRBJ2-3	TRBV19	once	.	TGTGCCAGTAAAACAGGAACCTGGGCAGATACGCAGTATTTT	CASKTGTWADTQYF
TRBJ2-1	TRBV6-5	.	.	TGTGCCAGCAGTTACTCGTCCAATACTGAGCAGTTCTTC	CASSYSSNTEQFF
TRBJ2-5	TRBV19	.	TRBD1	TGTGCCAGTAGTACAACAGGGGTTGGGGGAGAGACCCAGTACTTC	CASSTTGVGGETQYF
TRBJ2-5	TRBV5-1	.	.	TGCGCCAGCAGCTTGGGCAGGGAAACAAACCAAGAGACCCAGTACTTC	CASSLGRETNQETQYF
TRBJ1-4	TRBV2	.	TRBD1	TGTGCCAGCATCCCGGGACAGGCCTATGAAAAACTGTTTTTT	CASIPGQAYEKLFF
TRBJ1-1	TRBV19	.	TRBD1	TGTGCCAGTAGTATCATCCCCGGACAGGGCCGGATTGAAGCTTTCTTT	CASSIIPGQGRIEAFF
TRBJ1-5	TRBV18	.	TRBD1	TGTGCCAGCTCACCGGACAGGGATATTCAGCCCCAGCATTTT	CASSPDRDIQPQHF
TRBJ2-7	TRBV9	.	.	TGTGCCAGCAGCGCGACTCCGGAGGGGGAGCAGTACTTC	CASSATPEGEQYF
TRBJ1-1	TRBV12-3/TRBV12-4	.	.	TGTGCCAGCAGTTTTGGCCAGCGAGCTTTCTTT	CASSFGQRAFF
TRBJ1-4	TRBV6-2/TRBV6-3	.	TRBD1	TGTGCCAGCAGTTTCGGACAGGTGGATAAACTGTTTTTT	CASSFGQVDKLFF
TRBJ2-7	TRBV6-5	.	.	TGTGCCAGCAGTTACTCGAGGCAGGCGTCCTACGAGCAGTACTTC	CASSYSRQASYEQYF
TRBJ2-5	TRBV28	few	.	TGTGCCAGCAGTTTGTACAGGGGGGAGGGGACCCAGTACTTC	CASSLYRGEGTQYF
TRBJ1-5	TRBV5-1	.	TRBD1	TGCGCCAGCAGCCGGGTAGATCGAGGACAGGGCGCAGATACCCGGGGGTCGGGTCAGCCCCAGCATTTT	CASSRVDRGQGADTRGSGQPQHF
TRBJ2-5	TRBV14	.	.	TGTGCCAGCAGCCGTGGGGTAGAGACCCAGTACTTC	CASSRGVETQYF
TRBJ2-1	TRBV7-3	.	TRBD1	TGTGCCAGCAGACGCTCAGGGGGCGCGTACAATGAGCAGTTCTTC	CASRRSGGAYNEQFF
TRBJ2-1	TRBV24-1	.	TRBD1	TGTGCCACCAGTATAACAGGGGCTATCAATGAGCAGTTCTTC	CATSITGAINEQFF
TRBJ1-1	TRBV24-1	.	.	TGTGCCACCAGCGGGACTGCGAACACTGAAGCTTTCTTT	CATSGTANTEAFF
TRBJ1-6	TRBV5-1	.	TRBD1	TGCGCCAGCAGCTTGAATACAGGGGATAATTCACCCCTCCACTTT	CASSLNTGDNSPLHF
TRBJ1-2	TRBV5-5	.	TRBD1	TGTGCCAGCACCCCACAGGGGTCTTTGGTTGGCTACACCTTC	CASTPQGSLVGYTF
TRBJ2-1	TRBV7-6	.	.	TGTGCCAGCAGCGTAGGGGGAAGCTCCTACAATGAGCAGTTCTTC	CASSVGGSSYNEQFF
TRBJ2-1	TRBV20-1	.	.	TGCAGTGCTAGCGGTTACAATGAGCAGTTCTTC	CSASGYNEQFF
TRBJ2-3	TRBV28	.	TRBD2	TGTGCCAGCAGTTCACCGGGACTAGCGATATATACGCAGTATTTT	CASSSPGLAIYTQYF
TRBJ1-5	TRBV6-6	.	.	TGTGCCAGCAGTTTCCAGGGTGGTCAGCCCCAGCATTTT	CASSFQGGQPQHF
TRBJ1-2	TRBV4-2	.	TRBD1	TGTGCCAGCAGCCGCTCCGCCGGGACAGGGGACTATGGCTACACCTTC	CASSRSAGTGDYGYTF
TRBJ1-2	TRBV10-3	once	.	TGTGCCATCAGCCGGCCTCCCTATGGCTACACCTTC	CAISRPPYGYTF
TRBJ1-5	TRBV19	.	.	TGTGCCAGTGCGCGGGGGGCAGGGGGCAATCAGCCCCAGCATTTT	CASARGAGGNQPQHF
TRBJ2-3	TRBV5-4	.	.	TGTGCCAGCAGCTGGGGGGATACGCAGTATTTT	CASSWGDTQYF
TRBJ1-1	TRBV28	.	TRBD1	TGTGCCAGCAGAGGGACAGGGCGAGGCACTGAAGCTTTCTTT	CASRGTGRGTEAFF
TRBJ1-2	TRBV19	.	.	TGTGCCAGTAGCCCCCTAGGTTTTTATGGCTACACCTTC	CASSPLGFYGYTF